This TCR beta chain was recorded in a study of blood T cell repertoires in COVID-19. At the level of the study: Samples taken during acute and convalescent COVID-19 were collected in the United States, Italy and Spain.

The method was immunoSEQ multiplex PCR; TCRdb's version includes in-frame clones alone and lacks a portion of them. The data hold about 170,000 clones, with around 87% observed a single time. The CDR3 extends over 16 amino acids. Germline lookup yields CDR1 SGHTA and CDR2 FQGNSA. Losses at the gene ends were 6 bases for V and 2 bases for J; bases not matched to a gene: 9. The TCR was taken from an elderly woman in a cohort sampled during active or convalescent COVID-19. The chain has TRBV7-2 and TRBJ2-1, with 8 bases that match TRBD2. Sequencing was carried out using peripheral blood. The CDR3 sequence: CASRNPSGSPYNEQFF. The CDR3, as DNA: TGTGCCAGCAGAAATCCGAGCGGGAGCCCCTACAATGAGCAGTTCTTC.